This T cell receptor beta chain was documented in a study of shared T cell receptors in the human thymus. Germline V gene sequence: CDR1 SGDLS, CDR2 YYNGEE. CDR3 size: 16 residues. The junction had 4 bases not matched to a gene; V was cut back by 0 bases and J by 0 bases. Produced via immunoSEQ multiplex PCR; TCRdb's table is partial and in-frame only. The sample holds approximately 660,000 clones, roughly 90% seen once. The sample also formed part of further work on human thymus T cells. According to that study: Corrective surgery for congenital heart defects was being performed on the healthy Finnish infants who served as donors. The thymus was resected at corrective cardiac surgery. Use of V and J genes seemed skewed within the thymic and blood repertoires. Highly overlapping thymic repertoires in unrelated individuals were reported by related research.

The sequenced sample consisted of thymocytes. The clonotype originates from a boy younger than two with a congenital heart defect. This chain connects TRBV9 to TRBJ2-3; 7 bases are a match to TRBD2. The CDR3 is CASSVGRRESTDTQYF. The DNA of the CDR3 is TGTGCCAGCAGCGTAGGACGGCGGGAGAGCACAGATACGCAGTATTTT.